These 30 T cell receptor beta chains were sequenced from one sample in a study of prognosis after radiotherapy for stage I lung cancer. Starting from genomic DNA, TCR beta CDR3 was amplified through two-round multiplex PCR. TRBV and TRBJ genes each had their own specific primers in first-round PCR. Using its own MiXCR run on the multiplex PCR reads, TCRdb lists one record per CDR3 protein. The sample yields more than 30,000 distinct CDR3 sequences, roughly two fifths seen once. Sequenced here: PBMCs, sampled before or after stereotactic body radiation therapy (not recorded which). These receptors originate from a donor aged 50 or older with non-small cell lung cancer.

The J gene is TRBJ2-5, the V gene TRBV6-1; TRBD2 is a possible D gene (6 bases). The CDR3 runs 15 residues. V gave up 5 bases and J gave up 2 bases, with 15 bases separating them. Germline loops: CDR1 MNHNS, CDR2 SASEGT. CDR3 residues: CASSTFFAGQETQYF. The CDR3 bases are TGTGCCAGCAGTACATTTTTTGCGGGGCAAGAGACCCAGTACTTC.

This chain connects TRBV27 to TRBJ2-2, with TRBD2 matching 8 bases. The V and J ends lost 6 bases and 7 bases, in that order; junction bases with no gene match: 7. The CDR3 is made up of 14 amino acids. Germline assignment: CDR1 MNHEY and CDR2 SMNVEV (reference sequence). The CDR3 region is CASRAGVWNGELFF. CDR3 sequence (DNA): TGTGCCAGCAGAGCGGGAGTTTGGAACGGGGAGCTGTTTTTT.

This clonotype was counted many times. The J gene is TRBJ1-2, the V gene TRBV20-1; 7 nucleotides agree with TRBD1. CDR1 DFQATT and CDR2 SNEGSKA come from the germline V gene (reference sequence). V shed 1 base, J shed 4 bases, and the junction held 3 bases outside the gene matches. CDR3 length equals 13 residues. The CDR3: CSARAGQFYGYTF. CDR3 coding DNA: TGCAGTGCTAGAGCGGGACAGTTCTATGGCTACACCTTC.

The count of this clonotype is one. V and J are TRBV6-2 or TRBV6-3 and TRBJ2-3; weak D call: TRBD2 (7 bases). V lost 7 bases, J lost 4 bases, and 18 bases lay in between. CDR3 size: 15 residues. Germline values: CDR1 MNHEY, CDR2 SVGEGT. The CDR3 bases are TGTGCCAGCACCGAAACGGGGGGCGGCTCAGATACGCAGTATTTT. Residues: CASTETGGGSDTQYF.

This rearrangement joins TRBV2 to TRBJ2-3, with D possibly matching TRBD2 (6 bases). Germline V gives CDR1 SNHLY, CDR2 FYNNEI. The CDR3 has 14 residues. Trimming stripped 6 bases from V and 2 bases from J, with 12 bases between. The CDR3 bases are TGTGCCAGCAGGGAGGAGGGTTACACAGATACGCAGTATTTT. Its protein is CASREEGYTDTQYF.

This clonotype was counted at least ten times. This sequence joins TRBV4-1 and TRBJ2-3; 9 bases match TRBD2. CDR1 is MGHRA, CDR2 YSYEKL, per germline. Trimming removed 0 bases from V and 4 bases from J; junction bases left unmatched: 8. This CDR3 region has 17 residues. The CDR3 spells CASSQEWRGGGPDTQYF. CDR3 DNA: TGCGCCAGCAGCCAAGAGTGGCGGGGGGGCGGCCCAGATACGCAGTATTTT.

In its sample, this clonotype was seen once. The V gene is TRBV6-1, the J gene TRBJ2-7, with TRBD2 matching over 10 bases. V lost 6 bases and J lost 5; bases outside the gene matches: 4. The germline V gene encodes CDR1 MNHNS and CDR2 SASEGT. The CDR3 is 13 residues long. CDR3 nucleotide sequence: TGTGCCAGCAGCAATCTAGCGGGAGACGAGCAGTACTTC. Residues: CASSNLAGDEQYF.

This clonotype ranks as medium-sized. The DNA of the CDR3 is TGTGCCAGCAGCCAAAGGACAGGGTCTGGAAACACCATATATTTT. Translated: CASSQRTGSGNTIYF. J is TRBJ1-3 and V is TRBV11-2; 8 bases are a match to TRBD1. Germline CDR1 is SGHAT and CDR2 is FQNNGV. V trimming: 5 bases; J trimming: 1 base; junction bases outside the gene matches: 4. The CDR3 covers 15 residues. The variable domain in full, completed from reference TRBV11-2 and TRBJ1-3, reads EAGVAQSPRYKIIEKRQSVAFWCNPISGHATLYWYQQILGQGPKLLIQFQNNGVVDDSQLPKDRFSAERLKGVDSTLKIQPAKLEDSAVYLCASSQRTGSGNTIYFGEGSWLTVV.

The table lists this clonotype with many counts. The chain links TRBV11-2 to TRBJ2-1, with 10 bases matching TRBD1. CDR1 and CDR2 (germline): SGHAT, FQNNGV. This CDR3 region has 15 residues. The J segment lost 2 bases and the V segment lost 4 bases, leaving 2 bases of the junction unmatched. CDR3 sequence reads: CASSSTGGAYNEQFF. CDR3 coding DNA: TGTGCCAGCAGCTCGACAGGGGGCGCCTACAATGAGCAGTTCTTC.

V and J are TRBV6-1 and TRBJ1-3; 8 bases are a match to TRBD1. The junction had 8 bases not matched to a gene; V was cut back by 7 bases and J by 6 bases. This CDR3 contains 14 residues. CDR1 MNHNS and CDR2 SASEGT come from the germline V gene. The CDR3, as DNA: TGTGCCAGCATGGACAGGGTAGGTGTAAACACCATATATTTT. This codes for CASMDRVGVNTIYF.

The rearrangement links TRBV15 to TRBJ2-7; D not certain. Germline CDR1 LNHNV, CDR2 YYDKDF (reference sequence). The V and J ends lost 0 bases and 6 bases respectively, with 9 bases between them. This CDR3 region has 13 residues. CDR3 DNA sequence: TGTGCCACCAGCAGAGATGCGGTATTCGAGCAGTACTTC. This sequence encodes CATSRDAVFEQYF.

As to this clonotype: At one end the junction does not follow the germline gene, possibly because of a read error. The CDR3: CSSSSGQHTGELFF. The CDR3 nucleotides are TGTTCCAGCAGTTCCGGACAGCACACCGGTGAGCTGTTTTTT. The genes are TRBV6-9 and TRBJ2-2; TRBD1 might be the D (6 bases). The CDR3 loop spans 14 amino acids. Germline V CDR1 and CDR2: MNHGY, SVAAGI.

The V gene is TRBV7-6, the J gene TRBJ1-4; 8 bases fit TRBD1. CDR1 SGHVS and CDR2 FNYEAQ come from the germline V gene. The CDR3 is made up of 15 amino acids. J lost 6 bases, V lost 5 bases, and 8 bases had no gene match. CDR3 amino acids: CASSPRQGTYEKLFF. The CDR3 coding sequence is TGTGCCAGCAGCCCGAGACAGGGGACATATGAAAAACTGTTTTTT.

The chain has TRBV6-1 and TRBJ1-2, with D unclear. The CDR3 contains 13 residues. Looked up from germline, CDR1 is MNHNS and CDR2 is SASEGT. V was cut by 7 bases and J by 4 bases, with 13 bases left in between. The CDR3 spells CASTRYGIYGYTF. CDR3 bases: TGTGCCAGCACCCGGTATGGGATCTATGGCTACACCTTC.

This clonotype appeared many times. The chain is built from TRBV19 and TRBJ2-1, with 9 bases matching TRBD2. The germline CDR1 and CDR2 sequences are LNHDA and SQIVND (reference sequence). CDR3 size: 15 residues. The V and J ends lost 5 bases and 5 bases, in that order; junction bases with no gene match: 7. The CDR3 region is CASSVTSGKDNEQFF. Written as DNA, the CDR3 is TGTGCCAGTAGTGTGACTAGCGGAAAAGACAATGAGCAGTTCTTC.

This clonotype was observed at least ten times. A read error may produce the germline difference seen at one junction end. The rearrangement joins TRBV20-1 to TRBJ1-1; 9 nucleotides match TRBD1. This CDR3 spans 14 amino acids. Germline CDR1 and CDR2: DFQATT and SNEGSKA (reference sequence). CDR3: CSARAPISDRGNIF. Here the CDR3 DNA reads TGCAGTGCTAGAGCCCCTATATCGGACAGGGGCAACATCTTT.

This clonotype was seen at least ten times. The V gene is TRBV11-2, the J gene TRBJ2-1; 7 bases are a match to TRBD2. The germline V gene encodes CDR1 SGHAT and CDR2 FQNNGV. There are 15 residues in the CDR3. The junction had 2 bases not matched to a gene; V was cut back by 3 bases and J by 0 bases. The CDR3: CASSFGGSSYNEQFF. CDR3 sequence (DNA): TGTGCCAGCAGCTTTGGCGGGAGCTCCTACAATGAGCAGTTCTTC.

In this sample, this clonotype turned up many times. DNA of the CDR3: TGTGCCAGCGCGACGCTAGCGGGATATACCGGGGAGCTGTTTTTT. Translated, it gives CASATLAGYTGELFF. This chain uses TRBV6-2 or TRBV6-3 with TRBJ2-2; 9 bases align to TRBD2. Germline V gene data show CDR1 as MNHEY and CDR2 as SVGEGT. V lost 8 bases, J lost 5 bases, and 9 bases stayed unmatched. This CDR3 region has 15 residues.

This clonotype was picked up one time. CDR3 sequence: CASTRAGLQPSYEQYF. In DNA, the CDR3 is TGTGCCAGCACGCGGGCGGGACTACAACCTTCCTACGAGCAGTACTTC. The chain links TRBV6-1 to TRBJ2-7; 7 nucleotides agree with TRBD2. The CDR3 covers 16 residues. Germline V lookup: CDR1 MNHNS, CDR2 SASEGT. V shed 7 bases, J shed 1 base, and the junction held 13 bases outside the gene matches.

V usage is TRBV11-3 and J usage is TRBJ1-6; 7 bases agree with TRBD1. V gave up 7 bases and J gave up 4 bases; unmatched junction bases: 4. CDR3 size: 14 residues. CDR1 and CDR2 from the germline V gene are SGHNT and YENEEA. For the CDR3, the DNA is TGTGCCAGCACTTTGACAGGGTATAATTCACCCCTCCACTTT. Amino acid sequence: CASTLTGYNSPLHF.

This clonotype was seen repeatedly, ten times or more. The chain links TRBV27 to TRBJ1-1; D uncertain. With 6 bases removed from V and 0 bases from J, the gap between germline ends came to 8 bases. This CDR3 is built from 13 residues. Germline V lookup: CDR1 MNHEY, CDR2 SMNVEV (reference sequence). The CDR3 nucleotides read TGTGCCAGCAGCAACACTGTGAACACTGAAGCTTTCTTT. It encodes CASSNTVNTEAFF.

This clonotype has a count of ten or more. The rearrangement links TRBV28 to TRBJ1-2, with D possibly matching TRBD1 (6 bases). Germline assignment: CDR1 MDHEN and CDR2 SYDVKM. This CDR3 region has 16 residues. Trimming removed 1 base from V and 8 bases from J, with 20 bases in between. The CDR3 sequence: CASSLSQGTNLGGYTF. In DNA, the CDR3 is TGTGCCAGCAGTTTATCGCAGGGGACCAACCTCGGAGGCTACACCTTC.

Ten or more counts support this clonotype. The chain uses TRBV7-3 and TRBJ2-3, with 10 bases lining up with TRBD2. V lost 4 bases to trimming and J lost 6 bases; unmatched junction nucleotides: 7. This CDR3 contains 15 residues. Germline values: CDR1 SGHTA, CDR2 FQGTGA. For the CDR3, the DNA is TGTGCCAGCAGCTCAGGACTAGCGGTCGCTGATACGCAGTATTTT. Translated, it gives CASSSGLAVADTQYF.

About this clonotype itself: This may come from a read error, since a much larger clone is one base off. This CDR3 reads CASSLVLCNEQFF. The CDR3 nucleotides read TGTGCCAGCAGCTTGGTTCTTTGCAATGAGCAGTTCTTC. The chain has TRBV5-5 and TRBJ2-1; no clear D gene. The length of the CDR3 is 13 residues. V was pared by 0 bases and J by 6 bases, with 7 bases between. Germline loops: CDR1 SGHKS, CDR2 YYEKEE (reference sequence).

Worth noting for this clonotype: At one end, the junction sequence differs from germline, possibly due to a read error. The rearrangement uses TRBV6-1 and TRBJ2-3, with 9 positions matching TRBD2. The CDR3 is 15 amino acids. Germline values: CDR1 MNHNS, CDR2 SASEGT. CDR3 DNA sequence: TGTGCCAGCGGCGGGGGGGGAACTATCACAGATACGCGGTATTTT. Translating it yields CASGGGGTITDTRYF.

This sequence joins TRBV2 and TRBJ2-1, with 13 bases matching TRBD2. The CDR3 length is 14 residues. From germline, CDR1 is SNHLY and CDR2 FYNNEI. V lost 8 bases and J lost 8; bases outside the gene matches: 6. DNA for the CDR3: TGTGCCAGCTTACGACTAGCGGGAGGACATGAGCAGTTCTTC. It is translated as CASLRLAGGHEQFF. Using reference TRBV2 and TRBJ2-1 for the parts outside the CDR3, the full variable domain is EPEVTQTPSHQVTQMGQEVILRCVPISNHLYFYWYRQILGQKVEFLVSFYNNEISEKSEIFDDQFSVERPDGSNFTLKIRSTKLEDSAMYFCASLRLAGGHEQFFGPGTRLTVL.

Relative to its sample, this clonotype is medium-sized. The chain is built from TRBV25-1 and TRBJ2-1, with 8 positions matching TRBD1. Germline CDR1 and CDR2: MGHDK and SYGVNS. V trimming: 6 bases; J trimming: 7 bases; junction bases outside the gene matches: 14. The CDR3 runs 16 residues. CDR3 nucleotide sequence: TGTGCCAGCAGCGAGGGGTTCGGGACAGGACTTAATGAGCAGTTCTTC. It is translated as CASSEGFGTGLNEQFF.

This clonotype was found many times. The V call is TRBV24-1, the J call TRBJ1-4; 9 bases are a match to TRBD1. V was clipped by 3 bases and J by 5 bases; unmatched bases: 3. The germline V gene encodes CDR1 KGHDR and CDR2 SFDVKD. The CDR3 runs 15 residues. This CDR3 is CATSDPGTGNEKLFF. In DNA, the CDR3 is TGTGCCACCAGTGATCCCGGGACAGGGAATGAAAAACTGTTTTTT.

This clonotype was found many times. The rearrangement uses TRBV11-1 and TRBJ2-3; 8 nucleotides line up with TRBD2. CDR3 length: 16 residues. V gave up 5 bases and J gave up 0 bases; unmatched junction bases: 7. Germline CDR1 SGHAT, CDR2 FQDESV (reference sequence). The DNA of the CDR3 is TGTGCCAGCAGCCCCCGGGAGCGGGGGAGCACAGATACGCAGTATTTT. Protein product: CASSPRERGSTDTQYF.

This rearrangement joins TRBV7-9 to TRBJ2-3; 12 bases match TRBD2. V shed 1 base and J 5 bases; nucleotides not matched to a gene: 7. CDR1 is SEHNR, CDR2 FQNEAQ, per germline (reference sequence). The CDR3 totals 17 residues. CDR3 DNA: TGTGCCAGCAGCTTAGACCCCGGACTAGCGGGAATAGATACGCAGTATTTT. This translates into CASSLDPGLAGIDTQYF.